This TCR beta chain was documented in a study of a mutant IDH1 vaccine in newly diagnosed glioma. Study-level background: Former treatment meant radiotherapy, temozolomide, or both; the majority had gotten both.

This clone came up a few times. Its matching antigen is unknown. J lost 15 bases, V lost 0 bases, and 10 bases had no gene match. This CDR3 has 14 amino acids. Per germline, CDR1 SGDLS and CDR2 YYNGEE. TCRdb keeps only in-frame clones here, not all; method: immunoSEQ multiplex PCR. The sample consists of approximately 70,000 clones, approximately 86% of them appearing once. Points from the study as a whole: Pseudoprogression showed no apparent link to changes in top peripheral T cell clonotypes.

Time point given: baseline, week 1 (first vaccination visit). Treatment reported: pre-vaccination baseline after standard-of-care therapy. This TCR derives from a man under 40 with glioma. This material consisted of PBMCs, taken from a glioma patient treated with radiotherapy, temozolomide or both. V usage is TRBV9 and J usage is TRBJ1-4; TRBD1 matches at 8 bases. The CDR3 DNA reads TGTGCCAGCAGCGTAGAGGCAGGGGGCGACTACATGTTTTTT. It translates to CASSVEAGGDYMFF.